The 18 T cell receptor beta chains reported below all come from one sample, sequenced in a study of identical twins. TCRdb re-analysed the 5' RACE reads in MiXCR, keeping a single row per CDR3 protein. Among under 400,000 distinct CDR3 sequences listed, 8.5% to 10% were seen once. Sequencing was performed on naive T cells sorted from blood. These receptors were collected from a woman in her 50s in good health.

The CDR3 nucleotides read TGCAGCGTTGTTTTGGCTCACACTGAAGCTTTCTTT. The encoded protein is CSVVLAHTEAFF. The V call is TRBV29-1, the J call TRBJ1-1; D unclear. This CDR3 region has 12 residues. V lost 4 bases to trimming and J lost 3 bases, with 9 bases between them. Germline CDR1 reads SQVTM; CDR2 reads ANQGSEA.

The chain employs TRBV2 and TRBJ2-1, with D possibly matching TRBD1 (5 bases). Germline CDR1 SNHLY, CDR2 FYNNEI. Deletions cut 7 bases from V and 10 bases from J, with 8 bases between. The CDR3 spans 10 residues. CDR3 loop: CASNKGEQFF. For the CDR3, the DNA is TGTGCCAGCAACAAGGGGGAGCAGTTCTTC.

This clonotype has only a few counts. The chain recombines TRBV6-2 or TRBV6-3 with TRBJ2-1; 11 bases fit TRBD2. Trimming took 1 base from V and 6 from J; bases not matched to a gene: 2. This CDR3 has 15 residues. Germline CDR1 is MNHEY and CDR2 is SVGEGT. The CDR3 spells CASSYLAGGGNEQFF. CDR3 sequence (DNA): TGTGCCAGCAGTTACTTAGCGGGAGGGGGCAATGAGCAGTTCTTC.

This clonotype has just a few counts. V is TRBV19 and J is TRBJ2-5, with a weak D call TRBD1 (6 bases). V was shortened by 1 base and J by 5 bases, with 11 bases between the two germline ends. The CDR3 runs to 14 residues. Per germline, CDR1 LNHDA and CDR2 SQIVND (reference sequence). Here the CDR3 DNA reads TGTGCCAGTAGTATAGGGGGGCATATGGAGACCCAGTACTTC. Translating it yields CASSIGGHMETQYF.

This clonotype was counted between two and nine times. The chain combines TRBV7-8 with TRBJ2-7; no clear D. Germline CDR1 reads SGHVS; CDR2 reads FQNEAQ. The CDR3 totals 15 residues. V gave up 3 bases and J gave up 2 bases, with 14 bases separating them. The CDR3 is CASSFLSDRAYEQYF. The CDR3 DNA sequence: TGTGCCAGCAGCTTCTTGTCGGATCGCGCCTACGAGCAGTACTTC.

In this sample, this clonotype turned up a few times. J is TRBJ2-3 and V is TRBV5-5, with D perhaps given as TRBD1 or TRBD2 (5 bases each). Germline CDR1 reads SGHKS; CDR2 reads YYEKEE (reference sequence). The ends were cut back, 4 bases at V and 4 bases at J, with 16 bases in the middle. This CDR3 spans 15 amino acids. CDR3: CASSTKLGVSDTQYF. CDR3 nucleotides: TGTGCCAGCAGCACGAAACTAGGGGTATCAGATACGCAGTATTTT. Supplemented by reference TRBV5-5 and TRBJ2-3, the full variable domain reads DAGVTQSPTHLIKTRGQQVTLRCSPISGHKSVSWYQQVLGQGPQFIFQYYEKEERGRGNFPDRFSARQFPNYSSELNVNALLLGDSALYLCASSTKLGVSDTQYFGPGTRLTVL.

This clonotype was counted between two and nine times. The chain joins TRBV4-1 to TRBJ2-5; D not certain. This CDR3 is built from 15 residues. Germline CDR1 is MGHRA and CDR2 is YSYEKL. The germline V and J ends were trimmed by 0 bases and 0 bases, with 8 bases remaining between them. DNA for the CDR3: TGCGCCAGCAGCCAAGACCCAGAGGACCAAGAGACCCAGTACTTC. Translating it yields CASSQDPEDQETQYF.

V is TRBV27 and J is TRBJ2-5; the match to TRBD1 covers 8 bases. The J segment lost 4 bases and the V segment lost 6 bases, leaving 4 bases of the junction unmatched. CDR1 and CDR2 (germline): MNHEY, SMNVEV (reference sequence). CDR3 length: 13 amino acids. CDR3 loop: CASSTGGPETQYF. CDR3 bases: TGTGCCAGCAGCACAGGGGGACCAGAGACCCAGTACTTC.

This clonotype was detected only a few times. The rearrangement links TRBV28 to TRBJ1-5, with TRBD1 identical over 7 bases. The CDR3 is 16 residues long. V shed 5 bases, J shed 1 base, and the junction held 8 bases outside the gene matches. CDR1 MDHEN and CDR2 SYDVKM come from the germline V gene. The CDR3 spells CASSGHRGRSNQPQHF. For the CDR3, the DNA is TGTGCCAGCAGTGGCCACAGGGGAAGGAGCAATCAGCCCCAGCATTTT.

The chain links TRBV2 to TRBJ1-5; D uncertain. The CDR3 is 13 amino acids. Germline CDR1 and CDR2: SNHLY and FYNNEI. V was shortened by 2 bases and J by 5 bases, with 7 bases between the two germline ends. The DNA of the CDR3 is TGTGCCAGCAGTGAATCTAGTGATCAGCCCCAGCATTTT. It encodes CASSESSDQPQHF.

This clonotype was counted between two and nine times. The chain links TRBV7-3 to TRBJ2-3; 9 positions match TRBD1. CDR1 and CDR2 (germline): SGHTA, FQGTGA. Trimming took 4 bases from V and 5 from J; bases not matched to a gene: 7. The CDR3 is 15 residues long. Here the CDR3 reads CASSSSGTGLDTQYF. CDR3 bases: TGTGCCAGCAGCTCTTCCGGGACAGGGTTAGATACGCAGTATTTT.

A word on this clonotype: A much larger clone differs from this one at a single base, so this may be a read error. This chain connects TRBV27 to TRBJ2-3; 9 bases line up with TRBD1. The germline CDR1 and CDR2 sequences are MNHEY and SMNVEV (reference sequence). The CDR3 contains 15 residues. CDR3 bases: TGTTCCAGCAGTTTCGTGCCGGGACAGGGAGTTACGCAGTATTTT. It is translated as CSSSFVPGQGVTQYF.

The table lists this clonotype with a few counts. The chain carries TRBV12-5 and TRBJ1-1; 8 nucleotides match TRBD1. Germline V CDR1 and CDR2: LGHNT, FRNRAP. CDR3 length: 15 amino acids. Trimming cost V 5 bases and J 1 base; bases outside gene matches: 6. CDR3 amino acids: CASGTWDRRNTEAFF. DNA for the CDR3: TGTGCTAGTGGTACCTGGGACAGGAGGAACACTGAAGCTTTCTTT.

The sample holds many counts of this clonotype. This chain joins TRBV7-8 and TRBJ1-1, with D uncertain. Per the germline V gene, CDR1 is SGHVS and CDR2 is FQNEAQ. CDR3 size: 14 residues. V lost 3 bases and J 4 bases, leaving 12 bases between the germline ends. CDR3 sequence: CASSFEVGATEAFF. In DNA, the CDR3 is TGTGCCAGCAGCTTCGAAGTAGGAGCCACTGAAGCTTTCTTT.

The chain links TRBV4-2 to TRBJ2-1, with TRBD2 matching 7 bases. Germline CDR1 reads LGHNA; CDR2 reads YNFKEQ. Unmatched junction bases numbered 7, after V lost 0 bases and J lost 5 bases. This CDR3 has 16 amino acids. The CDR3 region is CASSQDWPSGNNEQFF. CDR3 sequence (DNA): TGTGCCAGCAGCCAAGATTGGCCTAGCGGAAACAATGAGCAGTTCTTC.

This sequence joins TRBV20-1 and TRBJ2-1; D uncertain. The V and J ends lost 2 bases and 10 bases respectively, with 15 bases between them. In germline, CDR1 is DFQATT, CDR2 SNEGSKA (reference sequence). This CDR3 is built from 13 residues. The CDR3 spells CSARFPNIGEQFF. DNA for the CDR3: TGCAGTGCTAGATTTCCCAATATTGGCGAGCAGTTCTTC.

This clonotype was found a few times. The chain carries TRBV25-1 and TRBJ2-5; 11 nucleotides match TRBD1. With 6 bases clipped from V and 5 bases from J, the junction kept 8 bases outside the gene matches. Germline CDR1 MGHDK, CDR2 SYGVNS. The length of the CDR3 is 15 residues. DNA of the CDR3: TGTGCCAGCAGGCCTCCCGGGACAGGGGGGGAGACCCAGTACTTC. Its translation is CASRPPGTGGETQYF.

This clonotype was seen a few times. The V gene is TRBV3-1, the J gene TRBJ1-5; no clear D gene. CDR3 length equals 15 residues. Germline assignment: CDR1 LGHDT and CDR2 YNNKEL (reference sequence). V was pared by 1 base and J by 0 bases, with 7 bases between. The CDR3 DNA is TGTGCCAGCAGCCAAGGACCCTATAGCAATCAGCCCCAGCATTTT. As protein: CASSQGPYSNQPQHF.